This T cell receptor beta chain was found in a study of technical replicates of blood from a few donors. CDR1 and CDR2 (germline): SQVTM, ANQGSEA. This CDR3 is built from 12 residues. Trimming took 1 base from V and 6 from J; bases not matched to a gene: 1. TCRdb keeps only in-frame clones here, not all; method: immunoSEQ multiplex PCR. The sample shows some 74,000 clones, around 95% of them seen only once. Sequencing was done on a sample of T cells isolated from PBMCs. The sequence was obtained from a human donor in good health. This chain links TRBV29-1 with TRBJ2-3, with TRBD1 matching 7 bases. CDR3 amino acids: CSVEGGGDTQYF. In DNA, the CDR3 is TGCAGCGTTGAAGGAGGGGGCGATACGCAGTATTTT.